The clone carrying this T cell receptor (beta chain) was recorded many times. These data are taken from a study of T cells in Graves' hyperthyroidism and ophthalmopathy. Each ophthalmopathy patient scored at least 3 on the Clinical Activity Score and at least 4 on NOSPECS grade, with duration under 3 months. Amplification of TCR beta CDR3 regions was performed using RNA transcripts as template. Carried out on the TCR CDR3, a first-round RT-PCR used the HTBI primer set. TCRdb called the multiplex PCR reads again in MiXCR, with one record for every CDR3 protein. The table includes a few hundred thousand distinct CDR3 sequences, 16% detected once. CDR1 is MRHNA, CDR2 SNTAGT, per germline. With 3 bases clipped from V and 5 bases from J, the junction kept 4 bases outside the gene matches. CDR3 length: 15 amino acids.

The chain uses TRBV6-4 and TRBJ2-3; 11 bases line up with TRBD2. The sequencing sample was made of blood. The receptor was isolated from a woman aged 35 to 49 with Graves' ophthalmopathy. CDR3 sequence reads: CASSEGTSGVDTQYF. DNA of the CDR3: TGTGCCAGCAGTGAAGGGACTAGCGGTGTAGATACGCAGTATTTT.